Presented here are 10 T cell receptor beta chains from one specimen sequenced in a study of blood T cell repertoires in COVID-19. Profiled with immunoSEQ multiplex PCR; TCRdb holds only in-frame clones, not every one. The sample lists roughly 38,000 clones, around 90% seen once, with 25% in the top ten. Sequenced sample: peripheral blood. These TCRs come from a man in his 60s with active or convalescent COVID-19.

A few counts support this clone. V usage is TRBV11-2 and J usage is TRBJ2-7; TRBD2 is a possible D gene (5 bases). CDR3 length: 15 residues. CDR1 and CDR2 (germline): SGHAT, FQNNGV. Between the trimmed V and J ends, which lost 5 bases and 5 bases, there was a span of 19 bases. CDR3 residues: CASSPTGRALNEQYF. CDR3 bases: TGTGCCAGCAGCCCCACTGGGCGGGCGCTAAACGAGCAGTACTTC.

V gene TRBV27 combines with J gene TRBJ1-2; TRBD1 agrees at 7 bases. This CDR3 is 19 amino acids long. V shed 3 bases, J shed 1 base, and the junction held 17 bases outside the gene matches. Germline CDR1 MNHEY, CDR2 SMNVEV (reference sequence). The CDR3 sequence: CASSLGGWRGQLFNYGYTF. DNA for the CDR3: TGTGCCAGCAGTTTGGGCGGGTGGAGGGGGCAACTCTTTAACTATGGCTACACCTTC.

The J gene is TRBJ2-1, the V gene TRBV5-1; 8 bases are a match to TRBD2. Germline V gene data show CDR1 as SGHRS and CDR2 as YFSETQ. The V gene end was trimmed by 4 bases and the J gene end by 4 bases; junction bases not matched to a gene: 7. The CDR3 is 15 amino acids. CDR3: CASSQGLAGYNEQFF. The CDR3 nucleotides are TGCGCCAGCAGCCAAGGGCTAGCGGGTTACAATGAGCAGTTCTTC.

CDR3 in DNA: TGTGCCAGTAGTATCGGGAACGAGCAGTACTTC. This translates into CASSIGNEQYF. The gene calls are TRBV19 and TRBJ2-7; perhaps TRBD2 as D (5 bases). V was cut by 3 bases and J by 5 bases, with 5 bases left in between. This CDR3 region has 11 residues. Germline CDR1 is LNHDA and CDR2 is SQIVND (reference sequence). The whole variable domain, filled in from reference TRBV19 and TRBJ2-7, reads DGGITQSPKYLFRKEGQNVTLSCEQNLNHDAMYWYRQDPGQGLRLIYYSQIVNDFQKGDIAEGYSVSREKKESFPLTVTSAQKNPTAFYLCASSIGNEQYFGPGTRLTVT.

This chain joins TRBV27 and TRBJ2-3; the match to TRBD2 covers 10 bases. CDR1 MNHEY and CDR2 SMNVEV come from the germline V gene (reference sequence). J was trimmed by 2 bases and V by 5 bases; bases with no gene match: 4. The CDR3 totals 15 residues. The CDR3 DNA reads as TGTGCCAGCAGTCCCAGCGGGAGGGTCACAGATACGCAGTATTTT. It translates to CASSPSGRVTDTQYF.

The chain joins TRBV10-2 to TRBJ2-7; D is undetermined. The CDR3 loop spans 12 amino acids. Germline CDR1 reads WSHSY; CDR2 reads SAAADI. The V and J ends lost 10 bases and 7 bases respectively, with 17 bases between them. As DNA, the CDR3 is TGCGCCACAACCAGGCTACCCCGAGAGCAGTACTTC. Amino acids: CATTRLPREQYF.

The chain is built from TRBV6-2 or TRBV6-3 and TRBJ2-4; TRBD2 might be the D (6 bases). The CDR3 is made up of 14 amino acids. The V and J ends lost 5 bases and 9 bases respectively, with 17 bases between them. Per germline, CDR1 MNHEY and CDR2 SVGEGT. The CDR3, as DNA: TGTGCCAGCAGTGGGACTGGGTCTTTGGGCATTCAGTACTTC. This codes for CASSGTGSLGIQYF.

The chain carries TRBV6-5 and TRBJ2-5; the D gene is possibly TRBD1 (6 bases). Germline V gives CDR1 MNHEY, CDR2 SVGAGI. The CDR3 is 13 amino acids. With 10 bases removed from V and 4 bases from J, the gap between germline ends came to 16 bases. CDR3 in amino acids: CATTTTGTETQYF. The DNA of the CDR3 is TGTGCCACCACCACAACAGGGACAGAGACCCAGTACTTC.

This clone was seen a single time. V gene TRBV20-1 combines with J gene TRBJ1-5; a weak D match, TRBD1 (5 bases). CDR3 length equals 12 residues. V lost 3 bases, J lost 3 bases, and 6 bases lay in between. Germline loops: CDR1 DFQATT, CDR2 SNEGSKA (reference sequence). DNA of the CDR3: TGCAGTGCTAGTGGGGCCAATCAGCCCCAGCATTTT. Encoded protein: CSASGANQPQHF.

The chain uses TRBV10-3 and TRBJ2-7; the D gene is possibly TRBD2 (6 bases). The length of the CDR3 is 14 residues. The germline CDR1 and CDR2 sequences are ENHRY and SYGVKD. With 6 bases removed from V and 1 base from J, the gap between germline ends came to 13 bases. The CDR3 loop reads CAIRTGTQSYEQYF. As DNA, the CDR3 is TGTGCCATCAGGACCGGGACTCAGTCCTACGAGCAGTACTTC.